This TCR beta chain is from a study of blood T cell repertoires in COVID-19. For the study at large: Some COVID-19 samples were acute and others convalescent; all came from the United States, Italy and Spain. The analysed material was cDNA or gDNA that came from T cells, B-cell-depleted T cells, or PBMCs.

J lost 0 bases, V lost 4 bases, and 2 bases had no gene match. Germline CDR1 is MNHNY and CDR2 is SVGAGI (reference sequence). The CDR3 consists of 16 residues. In the source study's methods: Nucleated cell counts were estimated from reference gene primer amplification. Profiling relied on immunoSEQ multiplex PCR, and the TCRdb table lists in-frame clones only, not all of them. V and J calls and clone size come straight from that table; D and trimming were deduced from the DNA. The table includes fewer than 120,000 clones, about three quarters detected once. This sequence originates from a woman of 80 years or more with active or convalescent COVID-19. The chain is built from TRBV6-6 and TRBJ2-1; 11 bases match TRBD2. Sequenced: peripheral blood. The CDR3 spells CASSSLAGGSYNEQFF. The CDR3 DNA sequence: TGTGCCAGCAGTTCCCTAGCGGGAGGCTCCTACAATGAGCAGTTCTTC.